This T cell receptor (beta chain) was identified in a study of shared clonotypes between healthy human individuals. In the study overall: For every donor, three CD4 naive, three CD4 memory, two CD8 naive and one CD8 memory plates were used. Study-wide results and caveats: Though the depth was large, rarefaction showed that sorted-subset sequencing was incomplete.

V lost 9 bases to trimming and J lost 5 bases; unmatched junction nucleotides: 3. The CDR3 loop spans 12 amino acids. Germline loops: CDR1 LNHDA, CDR2 SQIVND (reference sequence). This clone was detected once. Its matching antigen is unknown. Naive CD8 cells lacked CD45RO, underwent positive selection for CCR7 and left out terminally differentiated effector memory CD45RA+ cells. Produced via immunoSEQ multiplex PCR; TCRdb's table is partial and in-frame only. The sample has approximately 740,000 clones; around 92% are singletons. The sample taken for sequencing was naive CD8+ T cells sorted from blood. The receptor's source is a man younger than 45 in good health. This chain links TRBV19 with TRBJ2-2, with TRBD1 matching over 7 bases. The CDR3 sequence: CASTQGTGELFF. CDR3 coding DNA: TGTGCCAGCACACAGGGGACCGGGGAGCTGTTTTTT.